The 22 T cell receptor beta chains below were found in one sample sequenced in a study of cytotoxic CD8 clonotypes in ibrutinib-treated CLL. The table came from immunoSEQ multiplex PCR; TCRdb's copy has only in-frame clones and leaves some out. The repertoire includes 330,000 or so clones, over 60% of them detected once, and roughly 6% sits in the top ten. The sample here was PBMCs, taken after 36 months of ibrutinib treatment. These receptors were collected from a human donor with chronic lymphocytic leukemia.

This clone was observed a handful of times. The chain recombines TRBV5-1 with TRBJ2-7, with D perhaps matching TRBD1 (6 bases). The CDR3 contains 13 residues. Germline lookup yields CDR1 SGHRS and CDR2 YFSETQ. The V gene lost 4 bases and the J gene lost 5 bases, with 13 bases spanning the gap. The CDR3 DNA sequence: TGCGCCAGCAGCCCCAGGACAGAAAACGAGCAGTACTTC. Protein: CASSPRTENEQYF.

The chain is built from TRBV29-1 and TRBJ2-1; 10 positions agree with TRBD1. Germline CDR1 SQVTM, CDR2 ANQGSEA. The CDR3 is 13 amino acids. V dropped 7 bases and J dropped 7; count of bases not matched to a gene: 7. CDR3 nucleotides: TGCAGCGCCCACGGGACAGGGGTGAATGAGCAGTTCTTC. It translates to CSAHGTGVNEQFF.

The chain is built from TRBV2 and TRBJ1-5, with unresolved D. This CDR3 has 13 amino acids. In germline, CDR1 is SNHLY, CDR2 FYNNEI. V was cut by 4 bases and J by 11 bases, with 15 bases left in between. Here the CDR3 DNA reads TGTGCCAGCAGTGCCGCCCAGGCCGTCGCCCAGCATTTT. This codes for CASSAAQAVAQHF.

The chain couples TRBV11-2 to TRBJ2-7; 8 bases map to TRBD1. The CDR3 extends over 15 amino acids. The germline gives CDR1 SGHAT, CDR2 FQNNGV. Trimming removed 1 base from V and 6 bases from J; junction bases left unmatched: 8. This CDR3 reads CASSLVGQGRSEQYF. The DNA for the CDR3 is TGTGCCAGCAGCTTAGTCGGACAGGGTAGGTCCGAGCAGTACTTC. Filled out from reference TRBV11-2 and TRBJ2-7, the complete variable domain reads EAGVAQSPRYKIIEKRQSVAFWCNPISGHATLYWYQQILGQGPKLLIQFQNNGVVDDSQLPKDRFSAERLKGVDSTLKIQPAKLEDSAVYLCASSLVGQGRSEQYFGPGTRLTVT.

The chain is built from TRBV7-2 and TRBJ2-7, with D unresolved. The CDR3 runs to 11 residues. V was pared by 4 bases and J by 6 bases, with 7 bases between. CDR1 is SGHTA, CDR2 FQGNSA, per germline. CDR3 loop: CASSSGVEQYF. In DNA, the CDR3 is TGTGCCAGCAGCTCCGGAGTCGAGCAGTACTTC.

The chain employs TRBV6-5 and TRBJ1-4; TRBD1 matches at 8 bases. CDR1 is MNHEY, CDR2 SVGAGI, per germline. With V trimmed by 6 bases and J by 6 bases, 6 bases remained unmatched. This CDR3 has 14 amino acids. The CDR3 bases are TGTGCCAGCAGCGCACAGGGGGTTGATGAAAAACTGTTTTTT. This sequence encodes CASSAQGVDEKLFF.

This clone came up a few times. The CDR3 protein is CASSPPGGGSYEQYF. Written as DNA, the CDR3 is TGTGCCAGCTCACCACCGGGGGGGGGGTCCTACGAGCAGTACTTC. V usage is TRBV18 and J usage is TRBJ2-7, with 7 bases matching TRBD2. Germline loops: CDR1 KGHSH, CDR2 LQKENI. The CDR3 has 15 residues. V was pared by 0 bases and J by 1 base, with 3 bases of the junction left unmatched. Full variable domain (remainder filled in from reference TRBV18 and TRBJ2-7): NAGVMQNPRHLVRRRGQEARLRCSPMKGHSHVYWYRQLPEEGLKFMVYLQKENIIDESGMPKERFSAEFPKEGPSILRIQQVVRGDSAAYFCASSPPGGGSYEQYFGPGTRLTVT.

This clone has a handful of counts. The chain links TRBV28 to TRBJ2-2; D might be TRBD1 (6 bases). The V gene's germline CDR1 is MDHEN and CDR2 SYDVKM. The CDR3 totals 17 residues. Between the trimmed V and J ends, which lost 3 bases and 0 bases, there was a span of 14 bases. The CDR3 is CASSFVRRGANTGELFF. In nucleotides, the CDR3 is TGTGCCAGCAGTTTCGTTCGCAGGGGCGCGAACACCGGGGAGCTGTTTTTT. The full variable domain, its missing parts supplied by reference TRBV28 and TRBJ2-2, is DVKVTQSSRYLVKRTGEKVFLECVQDMDHENMFWYRQDPGLGLRLIYFSYDVKMKEKGDIPEGYSVSREKKERFSLILESASTNQTSMYLCASSFVRRGANTGELFFGEGSRLTVL.

V gene TRBV12-5 combines with J gene TRBJ2-1; 10 bases align to TRBD1. Germline assignment: CDR1 LGHNT and CDR2 FRNRAP. The CDR3 spans 16 residues. V lost 0 bases, J lost 4 bases, and 3 bases stayed unmatched. DNA of the CDR3: TGTGCTAGTGGTTTGGTTGGGGACAGGGGATACAATGAGCAGTTCTTC. Translated: CASGLVGDRGYNEQFF. The complete variable domain, with remaining parts taken from reference TRBV12-5 and TRBJ2-1, reads DARVTQTPRHKVTEMGQEVTMRCQPILGHNTVFWYRQTMMQGLELLAYFRNRAPLDDSGMPKDRFSAEMPDATLATLKIQPSEPRDSAVYFCASGLVGDRGYNEQFFGPGTRLTVL.

This clone was seen a single time. J is TRBJ2-5 and V is TRBV29-1; D unresolved. CDR1 is SQVTM, CDR2 ANQGSEA, per germline. V was shortened by 3 bases and J by 3 bases, with 8 bases between the two germline ends. The CDR3 covers 12 residues. The CDR3 region is CSVEENKETQYF. The CDR3, as DNA: TGCAGCGTTGAGGAGAATAAAGAGACCCAGTACTTC.

The chain is built from TRBV7-2 and TRBJ2-2; D is perhaps TRBD2 (6 bases). Germline assignment: CDR1 SGHTA and CDR2 FQGNSA. V lost 3 bases and J lost 3, with 11 bases in between. The CDR3 spans 15 residues. In DNA form, the CDR3 reads TGTGCCAGCAGCTTTGGAGGGTCCCACACCGGGGAGCTGTTTTTT. Amino acids: CASSFGGSHTGELFF.

The chain couples TRBV11-2 to TRBJ1-6; 7 nucleotides match TRBD1. J gave up 7 bases and V 5 bases, and 8 bases lay outside the gene matches. The length of the CDR3 is 15 residues. Germline V gene lookup returns CDR1 SGHAT and CDR2 FQNNGV. CDR3 nucleotide sequence: TGTGCCAGCAGCCCCGGGACAGTCAACAATTCACCCCTCCACTTT. Protein: CASSPGTVNNSPLHF. The complete variable domain, with remaining parts taken from reference TRBV11-2 and TRBJ1-6, reads EAGVAQSPRYKIIEKRQSVAFWCNPISGHATLYWYQQILGQGPKLLIQFQNNGVVDDSQLPKDRFSAERLKGVDSTLKIQPAKLEDSAVYLCASSPGTVNNSPLHFGNGTRLTVT.

This sequence joins TRBV29-1 and TRBJ1-2; D ambiguous. The CDR3 contains 15 residues. Germline V gene sequence: CDR1 SQVTM, CDR2 ANQGSEA. The V gene lost 4 bases and the J gene lost 0 bases, with 15 bases spanning the gap. Here the CDR3 reads CSVVEVGRANYGYTF. In nucleotides, the CDR3 is TGCAGCGTTGTGGAGGTAGGGAGAGCTAACTATGGCTACACCTTC. Based on the CDR3 plus reference TRBV29-1 and TRBJ1-2, the full variable domain is SAVISQKPSRDICQRGTSLTIQCQVDSQVTMMFWYRQQPGQSLTLIATANQGSEATYESGFVIDKFPISRPNLTFSTLTVSNMSPEDSSIYLCSVVEVGRANYGYTFGSGTRLTVV.

This rearrangement joins TRBV6-6 to TRBJ2-5; a weak D match, TRBD1 (5 bases). CDR1 and CDR2 from the germline V gene are MNHNY and SVGAGI (reference sequence). CDR3 size: 14 residues. The V end lost 7 bases, the J end lost 7 bases, and 19 bases lay between the germline ends. In DNA form, the CDR3 reads TGTGCCAGCACGTGGTCAGGGTCCCAGGGGACCCAGTACTTC. Protein product: CASTWSGSQGTQYF.

This clone occurred a few times. This rearrangement joins TRBV4-1 to TRBJ1-4; no clear D. Germline lookup yields CDR1 MGHRA and CDR2 YSYEKL. The CDR3 runs 16 residues. The V end was cut by 1 base, the J end by 0 bases, with 9 bases between. CDR3 protein: CASSQVDATTNEKLFF. As DNA, the CDR3 is TGCGCCAGCAGCCAAGTGGACGCCACAACTAATGAAAAACTGTTTTTT.

The gene calls are TRBV5-1 and TRBJ2-7, with D perhaps matching TRBD2 (6 bases). This CDR3 has 15 amino acids. V was clipped by 2 bases and J by 0 bases, with 12 bases between them. Germline values: CDR1 SGHRS, CDR2 YFSETQ. The CDR3 sequence: CASSFNGGSSYEQYF. The DNA for the CDR3 is TGCGCCAGCAGCTTTAACGGGGGAAGCTCCTACGAGCAGTACTTC. Using reference TRBV5-1 and TRBJ2-7 for the parts outside the CDR3, the full variable domain is KAGVTQTPRYLIKTRGQQVTLSCSPISGHRSVSWYQQTPGQGLQFLFEYFSETQRNKGNFPGRFSGRQFSNSRSEMNVSTLELGDSALYLCASSFNGGSSYEQYFGPGTRLTVT.

The sample holds a few counts of this clone. J is TRBJ1-2 and V is TRBV4-1; D may be TRBD1 (6 bases). The CDR3 is 18 residues long. Deletions cut 0 bases from V and 4 bases from J, with 21 bases between. Looked up from germline, CDR1 is MGHRA and CDR2 is YSYEKL. The CDR3 DNA is TGCGCCAGCAGCCAAGAGTCACACAGGGCCACTATTTTCTATGGCTACACCTTC. It specifies CASSQESHRATIFYGYTF.

V and J are TRBV25-1 and TRBJ1-5, with 8 nucleotides matching TRBD1. Trimming took 2 bases from V and 0 from J; bases not matched to a gene: 3. Germline-derived CDR1 and CDR2 are MGHDK and SYGVNS. The CDR3 is made up of 16 amino acids. CDR3: CASSEGTGTSNQPQHF. The CDR3 DNA reads as TGTGCCAGCAGTGAAGGGACAGGTACTAGCAATCAGCCCCAGCATTTT.

This chain's CDR3 is CASSLTPFEGVNYGYTF. CDR3 coding DNA: TGCGCCAGCAGCTTGACCCCATTCGAGGGTGTTAACTATGGCTACACCTTC. The gene calls are TRBV5-1 and TRBJ1-2; D gene unclear. Germline-derived CDR1 and CDR2 are SGHRS and YFSETQ. CDR3 size: 17 residues. Between the trimmed V and J ends, which lost 1 base and 1 base, there was a span of 17 bases.

In DNA, the CDR3 is TGTGCCAGCAGTCGGAGTCCCAGGGTACAGGGGGCCCAGTACTTC. Its protein is CASSRSPRVQGAQYF. The gene calls are TRBV6-1 and TRBJ2-5, with 8 nucleotides matching TRBD1. V lost 5 bases and J lost 9; bases outside the gene matches: 14. The CDR3 totals 15 residues. Germline CDR1 is MNHNS and CDR2 is SASEGT.

The chain combines TRBV7-2 with TRBJ2-1; no definite D call. The length of the CDR3 is 15 residues. Per germline, CDR1 SGHTA and CDR2 FQGNSA. V dropped 5 bases and J dropped 0 bases, with 11 bases sitting between them. The CDR3 DNA is TGTGCCAGCAGCCCATCTAGGAGCTCCTACAATGAGCAGTTCTTC. This codes for CASSPSRSSYNEQFF.

This clone came up once. This chain uses TRBV9 with TRBJ2-3; 13 nucleotides match TRBD2. The germline gives CDR1 SGDLS, CDR2 YYNGEE. V was pared by 4 bases and J by 1 base, with 12 bases of the junction left unmatched. The CDR3 length is 19 residues. CDR3 DNA sequence: TGTGCCAGCAGCCTGGGACTAGCGGGACGATACCCGGGCACAGATACGCAGTATTTT. Translating gives CASSLGLAGRYPGTDTQYF.